A single sample gave rise to the 8 T cell receptor beta chains below, sequenced in a study of cytomegalovirus exposure and HLA in healthy donors. 13 Jbeta primers and 60 Vbeta primers were used for the PCR. Profiling relied on immunoSEQ multiplex PCR, and the TCRdb table lists in-frame clones only, not all of them. The sample records roughly 170,000 clones, roughly three quarters being singletons. Material for sequencing was PBMCs. These receptors were collected from a woman aged 50 to 65 in good health and CMV-seropositive.

The CDR3 loop reads CASSIIAGGRQETQYF. CDR3 sequence (DNA): TGCGCCAGCAGCATCATAGCGGGGGGCCGGCAAGAGACCCAGTACTTC. V is TRBV5-1 and J is TRBJ2-5, with 10 bases matching TRBD2. CDR1 and CDR2 from the germline V gene are SGHRS and YFSETQ. J lost 2 bases, V lost 4 bases, and 8 bases had no gene match. CDR3 size: 16 residues.

The chain is built from TRBV18 and TRBJ2-5; the match to TRBD2 covers 13 bases. The CDR3 is 17 amino acids. V was clipped by 6 bases and J by 4 bases; unmatched bases: 11. The germline gives CDR1 KGHSH, CDR2 LQKENI. CDR3 DNA: TGTGCCAGCTCCCGCCGGACTAGCGGGGGAGTCCGAGAGACCCAGTACTTC. Translation gives CASSRRTSGGVRETQYF.

The rearrangement joins TRBV10-3 to TRBJ1-1, with 9 bases lining up with TRBD1. Germline assignment: CDR1 ENHRY and CDR2 SYGVKD. The CDR3 runs to 12 residues. V trimming: 11 bases; J trimming: 5 bases; junction bases outside the gene matches: 6. DNA for the CDR3: TGTGCCGTCGGGACAGGGAGGACTGAAGCTTTCTTT. This sequence encodes CAVGTGRTEAFF.

The chain carries TRBV5-5 and TRBJ2-5; 10 nucleotides agree with TRBD2. Germline CDR1 is SGHKS and CDR2 is YYEKEE (reference sequence). V lost 3 bases to trimming and J lost 5 bases; unmatched junction nucleotides: 10. The CDR3 has 16 amino acids. The CDR3 bases are TGTGCCAGCAGCTCCCGGGGGACTAGCGCAGGGGAGACCCAGTACTTC. This gives the protein CASSSRGTSAGETQYF. Supplemented by reference TRBV5-5 and TRBJ2-5, the full variable domain reads DAGVTQSPTHLIKTRGQQVTLRCSPISGHKSVSWYQQVLGQGPQFIFQYYEKEERGRGNFPDRFSARQFPNYSSELNVNALLLGDSALYLCASSSRGTSAGETQYFGPGTRLLVL.

The J gene is TRBJ1-1, the V gene TRBV5-5, with 10 bases identical to TRBD1. This CDR3 comprises 16 residues. Per the germline V gene, CDR1 is SGHKS and CDR2 is YYEKEE (reference sequence). Trimming at V came to 2 bases and at J to 5 bases, leaving 9 bases not matched to a gene. The CDR3 loop is CASSLGTGAGGTEAFF. The CDR3 coding sequence is TGTGCCAGCAGCTTAGGGACAGGGGCCGGAGGAACTGAAGCTTTCTTT.

This rearrangement joins TRBV4-1 to TRBJ2-3; the match to TRBD2 covers 7 bases. With 1 base clipped from V and 2 bases from J, the junction kept 6 bases outside the gene matches. Germline CDR1 is MGHRA and CDR2 is YSYEKL. This CDR3 spans 16 amino acids. Here the CDR3 reads CASSQVLAEITDTQYF. The CDR3 bases are TGCGCCAGCAGCCAAGTCCTAGCGGAGATCACAGATACGCAGTATTTT.

The V call is TRBV30, the J call TRBJ1-2; TRBD1 matches 7 bases. V lost 8 bases and J lost 12; bases outside the gene matches: 12. CDR1 and CDR2 (germline): GTSNPN, SVGIG (reference sequence). The length of the CDR3 is 11 residues. The CDR3 DNA reads as TGTGCCAGGGTGACAGGGAGTAGAAACACCTTC. Encoded protein: CARVTGSRNTF. Combining the CDR3 with reference TRBV30 and TRBJ1-2 gives the whole variable domain SQTIHQWPATLVQPVGSPLSLECTVEGTSNPNLYWYRQAAGRGLQLLFYSVGIGQISSEVPQNLSASRPQDRQFILSSKKLLLSDSGFYLCARVTGSRNTFGSGTRLTVV.

CDR3 sequence reads: CASGLFVGTGQNPLNYGYTF. Here the CDR3 DNA reads TGTGCTAGTGGTTTGTTTGTAGGGACGGGACAAAATCCGCTTAACTATGGCTACACCTTC. The chain is built from TRBV12-5 and TRBJ1-2; TRBD1 might be the D (6 bases). V dropped 2 bases and J dropped 1 base, with 26 bases sitting between them. The CDR3 is 20 residues long. Germline loops: CDR1 LGHNT, CDR2 FRNRAP.